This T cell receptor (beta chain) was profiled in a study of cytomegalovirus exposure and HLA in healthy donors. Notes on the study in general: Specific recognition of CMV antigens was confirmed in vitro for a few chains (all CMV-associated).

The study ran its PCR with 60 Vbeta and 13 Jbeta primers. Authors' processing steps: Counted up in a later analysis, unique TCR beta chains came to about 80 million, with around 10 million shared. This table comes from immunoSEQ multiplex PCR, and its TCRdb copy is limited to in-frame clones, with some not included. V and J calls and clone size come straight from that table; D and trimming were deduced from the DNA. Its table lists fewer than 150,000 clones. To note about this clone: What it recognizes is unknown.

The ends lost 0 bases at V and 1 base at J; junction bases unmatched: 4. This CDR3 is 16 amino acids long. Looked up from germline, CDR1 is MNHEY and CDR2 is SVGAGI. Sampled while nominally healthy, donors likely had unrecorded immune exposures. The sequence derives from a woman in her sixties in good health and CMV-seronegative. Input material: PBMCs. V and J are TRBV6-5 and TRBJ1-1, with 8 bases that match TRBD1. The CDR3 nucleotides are TGTGCCAGCAGTTACTCTCAGGGGGCCCGGAACACTGAAGCTTTCTTT. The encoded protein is CASSYSQGARNTEAFF.